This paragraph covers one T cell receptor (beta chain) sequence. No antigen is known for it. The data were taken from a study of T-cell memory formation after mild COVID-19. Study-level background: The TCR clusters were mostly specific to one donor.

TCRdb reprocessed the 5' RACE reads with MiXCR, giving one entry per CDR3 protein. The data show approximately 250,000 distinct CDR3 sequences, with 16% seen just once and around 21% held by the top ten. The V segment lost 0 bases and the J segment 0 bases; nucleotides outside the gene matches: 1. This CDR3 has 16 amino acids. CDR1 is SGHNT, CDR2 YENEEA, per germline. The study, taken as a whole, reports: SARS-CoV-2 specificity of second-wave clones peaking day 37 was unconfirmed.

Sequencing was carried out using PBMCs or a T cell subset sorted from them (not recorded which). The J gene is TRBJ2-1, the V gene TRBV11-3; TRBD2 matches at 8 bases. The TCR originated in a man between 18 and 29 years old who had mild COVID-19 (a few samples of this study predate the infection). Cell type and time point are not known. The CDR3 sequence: CASSLDGTSSYNEQFF. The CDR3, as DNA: TGTGCCAGCAGCTTAGATGGGACTAGCTCCTACAATGAGCAGTTCTTC.